The rows below give T cell receptor beta chains drawn from one sample of a study of T-cell reconstitution after alpha-beta-depleted transplantation in children. A single record per CDR3 protein comes from TCRdb applying MiXCR to the PCR reads. The repertoire holds some 290,000 distinct CDR3 sequences, with roughly 21% as singletons. The material sequenced was PBMCs, mostly from graft donor cells, taken 180 days after TCRalphabeta/CD19-depleted stem cell transplant. The receptors were sampled from a male patient younger than 18 who had a stem cell transplant for acute lymphoblastic leukemia, so the T cells may come from the graft donor. CDR3s include the opening cysteine and the closing phenylalanine or tryptophan. Each record gives: J gene, D gene, V gene, clone size, CDR3 protein, CDR3 DNA. D genes are given only for firm matches. Rows give clone size only sometimes, using once, few, many, or a class for an expanded clone.

TRBJ1-5 | TRBD1 | TRBV29-1 | NA | CSARTGHNQPQHF | TGCAGCGCAAGGACAGGCCACAATCAGCCCCAGCATTTT
TRBJ2-3 | TRBD2 | TRBV11-2 | few | CASSLDWLAGGRVVDTQYF | TGTGCCAGCAGCTTAGATTGGCTAGCGGGCGGGAGGGTGGTAGATACGCAGTATTTT
TRBJ2-2 | NA | TRBV5-5 | NA | CASSRGSAELFF | TGTGCCAGCAGCCGAGGGAGCGCGGAGCTGTTTTTT
TRBJ2-1 | TRBD2 | TRBV9 | NA | CASSVGSGLAGGGNEQFF | TGTGCCAGCAGCGTAGGGTCGGGACTAGCGGGAGGTGGGAATGAGCAGTTCTTC
TRBJ2-4 | TRBD1 | TRBV5-5 | NA | CASSFSRDRGLLVQYF | TGTGCCAGCAGCTTTTCGCGGGACAGGGGGTTACTGGTTCAGTACTTC
TRBJ1-3 | NA | TRBV5-5 | NA | CASSLGGAFSGNTIYF | TGTGCCAGCAGCTTGGGAGGGGCCTTCTCTGGAAACACCATATATTTT
TRBJ1-1 | NA | TRBV18 | few | CASSLNFVNTEAFF | TGTGCCAGCTCACTGAATTTCGTTAACACTGAAGCTTTCTTT
TRBJ2-5 | TRBD2 | TRBV7-9 | NA | CASSTTNGGRRETQYF | TGTGCCAGCAGCACCACTAACGGCGGGAGGAGGGAGACCCAGTACTTC
TRBJ1-2 | NA | TRBV27 | NA | CASSLLGQPYGYTF | TGTGCCAGCAGTTTACTAGGACAGCCCTATGGCTACACCTTC
TRBJ1-5 | NA | TRBV20-1 | NA | CSASGGFNQPQHF | TGCAGTGCTAGTGGGGGATTCAATCAGCCCCAGCATTTT
TRBJ1-5 | NA | TRBV2 | few | CAICPLGLSQYSNQPQHF | TGTGCCATCTGCCCCCTGGGACTGAGCCAGTATAGCAATCAGCCCCAGCATTTT
TRBJ2-3 | NA | TRBV5-1 | NA | CASSPDWRPRESTDTQYF | TGCGCCAGCAGCCCGGACTGGAGGCCTAGGGAAAGCACAGATACGCAGTATTTT
TRBJ2-1 | TRBD2 | TRBV6-1 | NA | CASSEAYRLAGQFF | TGTGCCAGCAGTGAAGCGTACCGACTAGCGGGACAGTTCTTC
TRBJ2-1 | TRBD2 | TRBV7-2 | many | CASSPLAGQSNEQFF | TGTGCCAGCAGCCCCCTAGCGGGCCAAAGCAATGAGCAGTTCTTC
TRBJ2-2 | TRBD2 | TRBV7-2 | NA | CASRPGLGEWNTGELFF | TGTGCCAGCAGGCCGGGACTAGGCGAATGGAACACCGGGGAGCTGTTTTTT
TRBJ1-6 | TRBD1 | TRBV10-3 | few | CAIRTSGTDNSPLHF | TGTGCCATCAGGACCTCCGGGACAGATAATTCACCCCTCCACTTT
TRBJ2-1 | NA | TRBV27 | many | CASSLRGSEQFF | TGTGCCAGCAGTTTGAGGGGTAGTGAGCAGTTCTTC
TRBJ1-1 | NA | TRBV15 | few | CATSRDLGSSEAFF | TGTGCCACCAGCAGAGATCTCGGGTCGTCTGAAGCTTTCTTT
TRBJ2-2 | TRBD2 | TRBV7-3 | NA | CASSLIGGAANTGELFF | TGTGCCAGCAGCTTAATCGGGGGGGCGGCCAACACCGGGGAGCTGTTTTTT
TRBJ2-7 | TRBD2 | TRBV5-6 | NA | CASGLAGTSGSEGEQYF | TGTGCCAGCGGCTTGGCAGGGACTAGCGGGAGCGAGGGCGAGCAGTACTTC
TRBJ2-4 | TRBD2 | TRBV20-1 | NA | CSASKTSGRPVAKNIQYF | TGCAGTGCTTCCAAAACTAGCGGGAGGCCCGTAGCCAAAAACATTCAGTACTTC
TRBJ1-5 | TRBD1 | TRBV7-9 | NA | CASSLGQGEGPQHF | TGTGCCAGCAGCTTAGGCCAGGGGGAAGGTCCCCAGCATTTT
TRBJ1-1 | TRBD1 | TRBV5-1 | NA | CASSRENYWPGQGKGKSEAFF | TGCGCCAGCAGCCGCGAAAACTATTGGCCGGGACAGGGGAAGGGTAAATCTGAAGCTTTCTTT
TRBJ2-3 | NA | TRBV25-1 | once | CASSILKGPSPTDTQYF | TGTGCCAGCAGCATTCTGAAGGGTCCTAGTCCCACAGATACGCAGTATTTT
TRBJ2-7 | TRBD1 | TRBV5-1 | NA | CASSLYRGYEQYF | TGCGCCAGCAGCTTGTACAGGGGCTACGAGCAGTACTTC
TRBJ2-3 | TRBD1 | TRBV27 | few | CASSLVLPQGLDTQYF | TGTGCCAGCAGTTTAGTGCTCCCACAGGGGTTGGATACGCAGTATTTT
TRBJ2-3 | NA | TRBV3-1 | NA | CASSQERSTDTQYF | TGTGCCAGCAGCCAAGAGCGAAGCACAGATACGCAGTATTTT